Listed below are T cell receptor beta chains from one sample, sequenced in a study of vaccination and CD4 T cells after COVID-19. These TCRs are of unknown antigen specificity. TCRdb reprocessed the PCR reads with MiXCR, giving one entry per CDR3 protein. The sample contains 20,000 to 25,000 distinct CDR3 sequences, more than 45% of which appear only once. The source material was CD4+ T cells from blood, cultured in vitro, sampled about 7 months after SARS-CoV-2 vaccination. The source of these receptors is a human donor who had recovered from COVID-19. Both conserved end residues are part of each CDR3. The order of the fields is clone size, D gene, J gene, V gene, CDR3 protein, CDR3 DNA. The D gene is left open where the match is weak. Clone size, where shown, is once, few, many, or a class for clones that have expanded.

-,TRBD1,TRBJ1-5,TRBV2,CASQEGTGNQPQHF,TGTGCCTCGCAAGAGGGGACAGGCAATCAGCCCCAGCATTTT
few,-,TRBJ2-1,TRBV20-1,CSAALGLGEQFF,TGCAGTGCTGCATTAGGGTTGGGAGAGCAGTTCTTC
-,TRBD1,TRBJ1-1,TRBV20-1,CSARVPTGAEAFF,TGCAGTGCTAGAGTCCCGACAGGGGCTGAAGCTTTCTTT
few,-,TRBJ2-5,TRBV7-2,CASSLSGAETQYF,TGTGCCAGCAGCTTATCGGGGGCAGAGACCCAGTACTTC
few,-,TRBJ1-2,TRBV20-1,CSAPGRGGFAYGYTF,TGCAGTGCTCCCGGCCGGGGGGGGTTTGCGTATGGCTACACCTTC
-,-,TRBJ2-2,TRBV7-2,CASSLELFRPLNTGELFF,TGTGCCAGCAGCTTAGAACTGTTCCGACCTCTGAACACCGGGGAGCTGTTTTTT
few,-,TRBJ2-5,TRBV20-1,CSAGWRETQYF,TGCAGTGCCGGGTGGCGAGAGACCCAGTACTTC
-,-,TRBJ2-6,TRBV11-3,CASSLVSGLGANVLTF,TGTGCCAGCAGCTTAGTATCAGGGCTTGGGGCCAACGTCCTGACTTTC
medium-sized,-,TRBJ2-7,TRBV18,CASSPPAGGGYEQYF,TGTGCCAGCTCACCACCGGCCGGGGGCGGCTACGAGCAGTACTTC
few,-,TRBJ2-3,TRBV7-8,CASSLLGGLYDSTDTQYF,TGTGCCAGCAGCCTTTTGGGGGGCCTATACGATAGCACAGATACGCAGTATTTT
-,TRBD1,TRBJ2-3,TRBV7-2,CASSLAGTGTGDTQYF,TGTGCCAGCAGCTTAGCCGGGACAGGGACAGGCGATACGCAGTATTTT
-,-,TRBJ1-2,TRBV7-5,CISVPEARPAPMYGYTF,-
-,-,TRBJ1-2,TRBV15,CATRPGRANYGYTF,TGTGCCACTAGACCGGGCCGAGCTAACTATGGCTACACCTTC
-,TRBD2,TRBJ2-1,TRBV2,CASRAGAYNEQFF,TGTGCCAGCAGAGCGGGGGCCTACAATGAGCAGTTCTTC
-,-,TRBJ1-5,TRBV6-1,CASRGAGYQPQHF,TGTGCCAGCAGGGGGGCAGGCTATCAGCCCCAGCATTTT
few,TRBD2,TRBJ2-3,TRBV20-1,CSARDQVAGGSDTQYF,TGCAGTGCTAGAGATCAGGTAGCGGGGGGTTCAGATACGCAGTATTTT
few,TRBD1,TRBJ2-5,TRBV6-1,CASSPPQGAWETQYF,TGTGCCAGCAGTCCGCCGCAGGGGGCATGGGAGACCCAGTACTTC
-,TRBD1,TRBJ1-4,TRBV20-1,CSASGQGYEKLFF,TGCAGTGCTAGCGGACAGGGGTACGAAAAACTGTTTTTT
once,-,TRBJ2-5,TRBV7-2,CASSPRARDQETQYF,TGTGCCAGCAGCCCCCGGGCCCGCGACCAAGAGACCCAGTACTTC
-,TRBD1,TRBJ1-2,TRBV20-1,CSATRTGGGYGYTF,TGCAGTGCTACCCGGACAGGGGGAGGCTATGGCTACACCTTC
-,-,TRBJ2-1,TRBV27,CASDTTSVYNEQFF,TGTGCCAGCGATACCACTAGTGTCTACAATGAGCAGTTCTTC
few,-,TRBJ1-1,TRBV20-1,CSARPGDTEAFF,TGCAGTGCTAGACCGGGGGACACTGAAGCTTTCTTT
few,-,TRBJ2-7,TRBV6-1,CASRRGPNYEQYF,TGTGCCAGCAGGAGAGGACCGAACTACGAGCAGTACTTC
few,-,TRBJ2-7,TRBV10-1,CASIEQGNEQYF,TGCGCCAGCATCGAACAGGGCAACGAGCAGTACTTC
few,-,TRBJ1-5,TRBV20-1,CSARDSNQPQHF,TGCAGTGCTAGAGATAGCAATCAGCCCCAGCATTTT
few,-,TRBJ1-5,TRBV20-1,CSATRQLSNQPQHF,TGCAGTGCTACTCGACAGCTTAGCAATCAGCCCCAGCATTTT
-,-,TRBJ1-1,TRBV19,CASSMIDPAGAFF,TGTGCCAGTAGTATGATCGACCCTGCTGGGGCTTTCTTT
few,-,TRBJ2-1,TRBV20-1,CSASGLVGDEQFF,TGCAGTGCATCCGGGCTAGTTGGCGATGAGCAGTTCTTC
-,-,TRBJ1-1,TRBV29-1,CSVVLGKGTEAFF,TGCAGCGTTGTCTTGGGGAAGGGCACTGAAGCTTTCTTT
-,TRBD1,TRBJ1-1,TRBV7-6,CASSPGTVSTEAFF,TGTGCCAGCAGCCCAGGGACAGTGAGCACTGAAGCTTTCTTT
-,-,TRBJ2-5,TRBV6-1,CASRRQEGETQYF,TGTGCCAGCAGAAGACAGGAAGGGGAGACCCAGTACTTC
-,-,TRBJ1-1,TRBV20-1,CSARARQGGNIGTEAFF,TGCAGTGCTAGAGCGAGGCAGGGTGGGAATATAGGGACTGAAGCTTTCTTT
few,-,TRBJ2-1,TRBV7-2,CASSLLRGHEQFF,TGTGCCAGCAGCTTACTGCGGGGCCATGAGCAGTTCTTC
-,-,TRBJ2-5,TRBV7-9,CASSYGTTVWRETQYF,TGTGCCAGCAGCTACGGGACAACGGTGTGGAGGGAGACCCAGTACTTC
few,-,TRBJ1-5,TRBV21-1,CARQGDNQPQHF,TGTGCCAGACAGGGGGACAATCAGCCCCAGCATTTT
-,-,TRBJ1-2,TRBV19,CASSILGGGYTF,TGTGCCAGTAGTATACTAGGCGGTGGCTACACCTTC
-,TRBD1,TRBJ2-3,TRBV10-3,CAISRRTGDPDTQYF,TGTGCCATCAGTCGACGGACAGGGGACCCAGATACGCAGTATTTT
-,-,TRBJ2-1,TRBV5-4,CASSLGQGLYNEQFF,TGTGCCAGCAGCTTGGGGCAGGGCTTATACAATGAGCAGTTCTTC
few,TRBD1,TRBJ2-3,TRBV15,CATSVITGTGSTDTQYF,TGTGCCACCAGCGTCATTACCGGGACAGGGAGCACAGATACGCAGTATTTT
-,-,TRBJ2-1,TRBV6-1,CASSELGGEQFF,TGTGCCAGCAGTGAATTGGGGGGTGAGCAGTTCTTC
few,TRBD2,TRBJ2-7,TRBV10-3,CAQHPSEAGGLSEQYF,TGTGCCCAACATCCCTCGGAAGCGGGGGGGCTCTCCGAGCAGTACTTC
once,-,TRBJ2-7,TRBV4-1,CASSRTMIAYEQYF,TGCGCCAGCAGCCGGACCATGATTGCCTACGAGCAGTACTTC
-,TRBD2,TRBJ2-7,TRBV27,CASSFRGGPYEQYF,TGTGCCAGCAGTTTTCGCGGGGGACCCTACGAGCAGTACTTC
-,-,TRBJ2-6,TRBV4-1,CASSRNEGSGANVLTF,TGCGCCAGCAGCCGCAACGAGGGCTCTGGGGCCAACGTCCTGACTTTC
-,TRBD2,TRBJ2-1,TRBV20-1,CSAIQTSGIYNEQFF,TGCAGTGCTATTCAAACTAGCGGGATATACAATGAGCAGTTCTTC
-,-,TRBJ1-1,TRBV6-1,CASSEGVGRATEAFF,TGTGCCAGCAGTGAAGGGGTTGGAAGGGCCACTGAAGCTTTCTTT
-,TRBD2,TRBJ2-1,TRBV28,CASSLAGTSGYNEQFF,TGTGCCAGCAGTTTAGCCGGGACTAGCGGGTACAATGAGCAGTTCTTC
few,-,TRBJ2-7,TRBV6-2/TRBV6-3,CASSLGTSSYEQYF,TGTGCCAGCAGTTTAGGGACATCCTCCTACGAGCAGTACTTC
-,-,TRBJ2-7,TRBV7-2,CASSFARQAGEQYF,TGTGCCAGCAGTTTCGCGAGGCAGGCGGGCGAGCAGTACTTC
-,TRBD2,TRBJ2-3,TRBV6-1,CASNERGHTDTQYF,TGTGCCAGCAATGAGCGGGGCCACACAGATACGCAGTATTTT
-,TRBD1,TRBJ1-2,TRBV7-2,CASSSAGTANYGYTF,TGTGCCAGCAGCTCCGCCGGGACAGCGAACTATGGCTACACCTTC
few,-,TRBJ1-1,TRBV24-1,CATSATGWGTEAFF,TGTGCCACCAGTGCCACAGGGTGGGGCACTGAAGCTTTCTTT